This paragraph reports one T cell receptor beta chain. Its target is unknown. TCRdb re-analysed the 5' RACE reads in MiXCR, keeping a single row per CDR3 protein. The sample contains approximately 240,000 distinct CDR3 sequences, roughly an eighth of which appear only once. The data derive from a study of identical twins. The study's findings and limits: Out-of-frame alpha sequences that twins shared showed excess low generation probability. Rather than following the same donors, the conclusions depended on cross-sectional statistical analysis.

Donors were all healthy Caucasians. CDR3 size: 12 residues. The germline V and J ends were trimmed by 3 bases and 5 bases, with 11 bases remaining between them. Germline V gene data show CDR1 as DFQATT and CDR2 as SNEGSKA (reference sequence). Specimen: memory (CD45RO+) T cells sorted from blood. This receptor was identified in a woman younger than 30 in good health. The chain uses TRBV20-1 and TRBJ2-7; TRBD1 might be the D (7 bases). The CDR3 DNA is TGCAGTGCTAGCCTCAGGGGGGACGAGCAGTACTTC. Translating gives CSASLRGDEQYF.